The 14 T cell receptor beta chains in this list originate from one sample, sequenced in a study of blood T cells in healthy people across ages. A second PCR of 7 to 11 cycles used a sample-barcoded 5' primer and a J-beta primer mix. One entry per CDR3 protein, called by TCRdb with MiXCR from the 5' RACE reads. This table holds 1.4 million to 1.5 million distinct CDR3 sequences, around two fifths found once. The sample taken for sequencing was blood. These receptors originate from a woman aged 18-30 years in good health.

The chain uses TRBV4-2 and TRBJ2-5; D is unclear. This CDR3 is built from 14 residues. Trimming pared 2 bases from V and 4 bases from J, leaving 11 bases between. CDR1 and CDR2 from the germline V gene are LGHNA and YNFKEQ. The chain's CDR3 is CASSQHSRGETQYF. CDR3 in DNA: TGTGCCAGCAGCCAACACTCGAGAGGAGAGACCCAGTACTTC.

There are a few counts of this clonotype. The CDR3 DNA reads as TGTGCCAGCAGTTATTCGGAAAATCAGCCCCAGCATTTT. As protein: CASSYSENQPQHF. The gene calls are TRBV6-5 and TRBJ1-5, with unresolved D. The V end was cut by 3 bases, the J end by 4 bases, with 7 bases between. Germline V gives CDR1 MNHEY, CDR2 SVGAGI. The CDR3 sequence is 13 residues long.

V is TRBV28 and J is TRBJ1-2, with 10 positions matching TRBD1. The V gene's germline CDR1 is MDHEN and CDR2 SYDVKM. V was clipped by 0 bases and J by 5 bases; unmatched bases: 3. The CDR3 has 15 amino acids. In DNA, the CDR3 is TGTGCCAGCAGTTTATGGGGACAGGGGACGTATGGCTACACCTTC. Protein: CASSLWGQGTYGYTF.

The chain employs TRBV6-5 and TRBJ1-4, with a possible D match to TRBD1 (6 bases). The V gene's germline CDR1 is MNHEY and CDR2 SVGAGI. V lost 5 bases and J lost 12, with 16 bases in between. This CDR3 has 13 residues. The CDR3 sequence is CASSRGVGTQLFF. CDR3 sequence (DNA): TGTGCCAGCAGTAGGGGGGTAGGGACGCAACTGTTTTTT.

The genes are TRBV20-1 and TRBJ2-1; TRBD2 matches 11 bases. CDR1 is DFQATT, CDR2 SNEGSKA, per germline (reference sequence). The CDR3 runs to 18 residues. Trimming removed 0 bases from V and 1 base from J; junction bases left unmatched: 8. The CDR3 DNA reads as TGCAGTGCTAGAGATAGCGGGGGGGCCCTGGGTTCCTACAATGAGCAGTTCTTC. Residues: CSARDSGGALGSYNEQFF.

As concerns this clonotype: Sequence at one end of the junction differs from germline and may be a read error. This sequence joins TRBV5-1 and TRBJ2-7; D perhaps matches TRBD2 (6 bases). This CDR3 spans 15 amino acids. Per the germline V gene, CDR1 is SGHRS and CDR2 is YFSETQ. The CDR3 is CASSLFGGKSYERYF. The DNA for the CDR3 is TGCGCCAGCAGCTTGTTCGGGGGAAAGTCCTACGAGCGGTACTTC.

The chain employs TRBV20-1 and TRBJ2-7, with D perhaps being TRBD1 or TRBD2 (5 bases each). Per the germline V gene, CDR1 is DFQATT and CDR2 is SNEGSKA (reference sequence). The CDR3 has 15 amino acids. V lost 6 bases, J lost 1 base, and 19 bases lay in between. CDR3 region: CSALLSGTGSYEQYF. CDR3 nucleotide sequence: TGCAGTGCCCTACTATCCGGGACGGGATCCTACGAGCAGTACTTC.

This clonotype has more than one count but fewer than ten. The chain carries TRBV7-9 and TRBJ2-3; 11 bases are shared with TRBD2. Germline V lookup: CDR1 SEHNR, CDR2 FQNEAQ (reference sequence). The ends lost 5 bases at V and 3 bases at J; junction bases unmatched: 7. This CDR3 has 16 residues. The DNA for the CDR3 is TGTGCCAGCAGCCCCCTAGCGGGGGGAAAGACAGATACGCAGTATTTT. Protein: CASSPLAGGKTDTQYF.

The chain is built from TRBV10-3 and TRBJ2-5, with D maybe TRBD2 (6 bases). The CDR3 length is 15 residues. Germline-derived CDR1 and CDR2 are ENHRY and SYGVKD. Trimming left V 3 bases short and J 11 bases short, with 22 bases between. CDR3 sequence: CAISETRDSNNEQYF. The CDR3 DNA sequence: TGTGCCATCAGTGAAACTCGGGACTCAAACAATGAGCAGTACTTC.

The rearrangement joins TRBV3-1 to TRBJ2-7; 7 bases match TRBD1. V was clipped by 0 bases and J by 3 bases; unmatched bases: 8. CDR3 size: 16 residues. Germline CDR1 LGHDT, CDR2 YNNKEL (reference sequence). CDR3 nucleotides: TGTGCCAGCAGCCAAGAAAGACTACAGGGGTACTACGAGCAGTACTTC. This codes for CASSQERLQGYYEQYF.

The chain employs TRBV7-2 and TRBJ2-1; D assignment may be TRBD1 or TRBD2 (5 bases each). The J call could be wrong; TRBJ2-7 is a better fit for the DNA end. The germline gives CDR1 SGHTA, CDR2 FQGNSA. The CDR3 consists of 15 residues. This CDR3 reads CASSPEGSNMDEQYF. The DNA of the CDR3 is TGTGCCAGCAGCCCAGAGGGGAGTAATATGGACGAGCAGTACTTC.

This clonotype was counted ten times or more. The chain is built from TRBV5-5 and TRBJ2-7, with D possibly TRBD1 on 6 matching bases. This CDR3 has 15 residues. The V end was cut by 4 bases, the J end by 3 bases, with 17 bases between. CDR1 is SGHKS and CDR2 is YYEKEE in the germline V gene (reference sequence). CDR3 in DNA: TGTGCCAGCAGCCAAGACAGGAGTACATTCTACGAGCAGTACTTC. Encoded protein: CASSQDRSTFYEQYF.

The chain is built from TRBV10-3 and TRBJ1-1, with TRBD1 matching over 12 bases. CDR3 length: 16 residues. V shed 4 bases, J shed 0 bases, and the junction held 3 bases outside the gene matches. The V gene's germline CDR1 is ENHRY and CDR2 SYGVKD. CDR3 DNA sequence: TGTGCCATCAGTGGGGGACAGGGGGCCATGAACACTGAAGCTTTCTTT. This translates into CAISGGQGAMNTEAFF.

This chain connects TRBV5-5 to TRBJ1-5, with 11 bases that match TRBD1. Germline V CDR1 and CDR2: SGHKS, YYEKEE (reference sequence). The junction had 5 bases not matched to a gene; V was cut back by 4 bases and J by 5 bases. The CDR3 covers 15 residues. In DNA, the CDR3 is TGTGCCAGCAGCCTCGGACAGGGGGCCGATCAGCCCCAGCATTTT. Residues: CASSLGQGADQPQHF.